This TCR beta chain was identified in a study of human T cells and chemical hapten exposure. Remarks on this clonotype: Its matching antigen is unknown.

TCRdb used MiXCR to reprocess the RACE reads, holding one entry per CDR3 protein. The sample lists around 100,000 distinct CDR3 sequences, approximately 9.9% occurring once. Germline values: CDR1 LNHDA, CDR2 SQIVND (reference sequence). After removal of 3 bases from V and 8 bases from J, the junction contained 3 bases not matched to a gene. The CDR3 consists of 13 residues. Whole-study findings and limits: It should be noted that donors had alopecia, so their immune response may differ from healthy people's.

Time point in this sample: patch test 1, 2 weeks after DPC sensitization. Treatment: therapeutic diphenylcyclopropenone sensitization with weekly scalp DPC. Suited to DPC and affected by alopecia, the donors ranged from 18 to 70 years old. Whole blood that had not been fractionated was the source of extracted total RNA. The material sequenced was whole blood, taken in connection with sensitization to the hapten diphenylcyclopropenone (DPC). The source of this sequence is a woman in her thirties or forties with alopecia areata. Some clones in this sample may be carry-over from other donors' samples. The V and J genes are TRBV19 and TRBJ2-1; TRBD2 aligns across 8 bases. DNA for the CDR3: TGTGCCAGTAGTATCCCGGGGGGGCATGAGCAGTTCTTC. This gives the protein CASSIPGGHEQFF.